This T cell receptor beta chain was sequenced in a study of shared clonotypes between healthy human individuals. The wider study: CD4 naive cells filled three plates per donor, CD4 memory three, CD8 naive two and CD8 memory one. Findings of the study overall: Despite large depth, rarefaction showed incomplete sorted-subset sequencing. Donor clonotype sharing was expected to depend on sequencing depth.

In the case of this clone: Its specificity is not known.

The repertoire was sequenced with immunoSEQ multiplex PCR; TCRdb's copy has only in-frame clones and lacks some. The table includes 2 million to 2.5 million clones, about 92% detected once. The CDR3 is made up of 15 amino acids. The V and J ends lost 5 bases and 5 bases respectively, with 16 bases between them. CDR1 is LGHNA and CDR2 is YNFKEQ in the germline V gene. It was CD45RO-negative cells, positively selected for CCR7, that made up naive CD8 cells, with terminally differentiated effector memory CD45RA+ cells excluded. The TCR was taken from a man aged 18 to 30 in good health. Some clones in this sample may be carry-over from other donors' samples. Sequenced input: naive CD8+ T cells from PBMCs. The chain has TRBV4-2 and TRBJ1-3, with D uncertain. CDR3: CASSNTPGWRNTIYF. In DNA form, the CDR3 reads TGTGCCAGCAGCAACACTCCGGGTTGGCGAAACACCATATATTTT.